Each of the 19 T cell receptor beta chains below was sequenced from the same sample in a study of response to subunit inactivated influenza vaccine. TCRdb used MiXCR to reprocess the RT-PCR reads, holding one entry per CDR3 protein. The data contain around 650,000 distinct CDR3 sequences, less than 20% of them seen just once; the ten biggest clones take up approximately 10%. This sample comprised PBMCs from blood, obtained about 11 days after vaccination. These receptor sequences come from a man aged 45-60 years who received an inactivated influenza vaccine.

This clonotype was counted at least ten times. The chain joins TRBV7-8 to TRBJ2-1; 10 nucleotides match TRBD1. Germline loops: CDR1 SGHVS, CDR2 FQNEAQ. V gave up 4 bases and J gave up 5 bases; unmatched junction bases: 8. The length of the CDR3 is 16 residues. The CDR3 reads CASSSYDRGLDNEQFF. The DNA of the CDR3 is TGTGCCAGCAGCTCCTACGACAGGGGGCTCGACAATGAGCAGTTCTTC.

The chain combines TRBV3-1 with TRBJ2-7; D is possibly TRBD1 (6 bases). V shed 1 base and J shed 2 bases, with 15 bases lying between them. The germline V gene encodes CDR1 LGHDT and CDR2 YNNKEL (reference sequence). This CDR3 comprises 16 residues. CDR3 loop: CASSQGFRGGTYEQYF. The DNA for the CDR3 is TGTGCCAGCAGCCAAGGGTTTCGAGGGGGAACCTACGAGCAGTACTTC.

This clonotype was detected ten times or more. The gene calls are TRBV28 and TRBJ1-6; D is undetermined. The CDR3 covers 15 residues. Germline CDR1 and CDR2: MDHEN and SYDVKM. Trimming shortened V by 10 bases and J by 4 bases, and 17 bases separated the two germline ends. CDR3 region: CATQREFDYNSPLHF. The CDR3 nucleotides read TGTGCCACCCAGAGAGAATTCGATTATAATTCACCCCTCCACTTT.

The chain employs TRBV6-1 and TRBJ1-6; D uncertain. Germline-derived CDR1 and CDR2 are MNHNS and SASEGT. CDR3 length: 15 residues. V lost 5 bases, J lost 10 bases, and 18 bases lay in between. CDR3 amino acids: CASSPLGGSLSPLHF. The DNA of the CDR3 is TGTGCCAGCAGTCCGCTGGGTGGGTCCTTATCACCCCTCCACTTT.

This clonotype was observed a handful of times. This rearrangement joins TRBV6-1 to TRBJ2-7, with 8 bases fitting TRBD1. J gave up 6 bases and V 5 bases, and 12 bases lay outside the gene matches. The CDR3 covers 15 residues. The germline gives CDR1 MNHNS, CDR2 SASEGT. The chain's CDR3 is CASSTTGTGFSEQYF. The DNA of the CDR3 is TGTGCCAGCAGTACAACCGGGACAGGTTTCTCCGAGCAGTACTTC.

The chain has TRBV7-9 and TRBJ2-7; perhaps TRBD2 as D (5 bases). CDR1 is SEHNR, CDR2 FQNEAQ, per germline (reference sequence). The CDR3 is 13 amino acids. The V end was cut by 7 bases, the J end by 2 bases, with 12 bases between. CDR3 in amino acids: CASISAGPYEQYF. The CDR3 DNA sequence: TGTGCCAGCATCTCCGCGGGTCCCTACGAGCAGTACTTC.

V and J are TRBV6-1 and TRBJ1-1; 7 nucleotides agree with TRBD1. The CDR3 is 16 residues long. The germline gives CDR1 MNHNS, CDR2 SASEGT. After removal of 4 bases from V and 8 bases from J, the junction contained 16 bases not matched to a gene. CDR3: CASSVTDRDYLTEAFF. CDR3 DNA: TGTGCCAGCAGTGTTACCGACAGGGATTACCTTACCGAAGCTTTCTTT.

This clonotype was counted ten times or more. The chain links TRBV12-3 or TRBV12-4 to TRBJ2-4; maybe TRBD1 (6 bases). Trimming left V 8 bases short and J 8 bases short, with 16 bases between. CDR3 length: 13 amino acids. CDR3 sequence reads: CASGLEKGDIQYF. CDR3 DNA sequence: TGTGCCAGCGGGTTGGAAAAGGGGGACATTCAGTACTTC.

The chain combines TRBV20-1 with TRBJ2-1; D tentatively reads TRBD1 or TRBD2 (5 bases each). CDR3 size: 17 residues. CDR1 and CDR2 from the germline V gene are DFQATT and SNEGSKA (reference sequence). With 0 bases removed from V and 0 bases from J, the gap between germline ends came to 15 bases. For the CDR3, the DNA is TGCAGTGCTAGAGATTTTAGGGCAGGGAGCTCCTACAATGAGCAGTTCTTC. Its translation is CSARDFRAGSSYNEQFF.

This clonotype appeared many times. The chain has TRBV20-1 and TRBJ2-1, with D tentatively TRBD2 (6 bases). Trimming stripped 3 bases from V and 4 bases from J, with 16 bases between. The CDR3 has 15 residues. Germline loops: CDR1 DFQATT, CDR2 SNEGSKA (reference sequence). The CDR3 loop is CSASVGRGIYNEQFF. In DNA, the CDR3 is TGCAGTGCTAGTGTAGGGCGGGGAATTTACAATGAGCAGTTCTTC.

The chain couples TRBV4-3 to TRBJ1-2, with a tentative D call TRBD1 (6 bases). This CDR3 has 18 residues. V lost 1 base to trimming and J lost 4 bases, with 22 bases between them. Germline V gives CDR1 LGHNA, CDR2 YSLEER. In DNA form, the CDR3 reads TGCGCCAGCAGCCAAGGTCTAGGGGTGACAGGAAGGATCTATGGCTACACCTTC. As protein: CASSQGLGVTGRIYGYTF.

This rearrangement joins TRBV5-1 to TRBJ2-1; a possible D gene is TRBD2 (5 bases). The germline V gene has CDR1 SGHRS and CDR2 YFSETQ. The CDR3 consists of 14 residues. V lost 4 bases and J lost 7, with 15 bases in between. The CDR3 reads CASSPSAGENEQFF. In nucleotides, the CDR3 is TGCGCCAGCAGCCCCTCCGCCGGGGAGAATGAGCAGTTCTTC.

This clonotype was counted between two and nine times. This chain connects TRBV28 to TRBJ2-5; D perhaps matches TRBD2 (6 bases). The CDR3 extends over 13 amino acids. The V end lost 10 bases, the J end lost 2 bases, and 14 bases lay between the germline ends. The germline V gene encodes CDR1 MDHEN and CDR2 SYDVKM. DNA of the CDR3: TGTGCCACCGACGTGGGGACTCAAGAGACCCAGTACTTC. Its protein product is CATDVGTQETQYF.

This clonotype was detected a few times. The chain joins TRBV29-1 to TRBJ1-1; TRBD1 is a possible D gene (5 bases). V was clipped by 1 base and J by 1 base, with 7 bases between them. Per germline, CDR1 SQVTM and CDR2 ANQGSEA. CDR3 length equals 13 residues. The CDR3 bases are TGCAGCGTTGAAGGGGGGGAGAACACTGAAGCTTTCTTT. Its translation is CSVEGGENTEAFF. The variable domain in full, completed from reference TRBV29-1 and TRBJ1-1, reads SAVISQKPSRDICQRGTSLTIQCQVDSQVTMMFWYRQQPGQSLTLIATANQGSEATYESGFVIDKFPISRPNLTFSTLTVSNMSPEDSSIYLCSVEGGENTEAFFGQGTRLTVV.

A few counts support this clonotype. The chain couples TRBV5-6 to TRBJ1-5; tentatively, D is TRBD1 (6 bases). Germline V gives CDR1 SGHDT, CDR2 YYEEEE. This CDR3 has 13 amino acids. Trimming removed 2 bases from V and 6 bases from J, with 9 bases in between. The CDR3 spells CASSFMGAQPQHF. Here the CDR3 DNA reads TGTGCCAGCAGCTTTATGGGGGCTCAGCCCCAGCATTTT. The whole variable domain, filled in from reference TRBV5-6 and TRBJ1-5, reads DAGVTQSPTHLIKTRGQQVTLRCSPKSGHDTVSWYQQALGQGPQFIFQYYEEEERQRGNFPDRFSGHQFPNYSSELNVNALLLGDSALYLCASSFMGAQPQHFGDGTRLSIL.

The chain employs TRBV12-3 or TRBV12-4 and TRBJ1-1; D gene ambiguous. V was cut by 8 bases and J by 0 bases, with 19 bases left in between. The CDR3 runs 16 residues. The CDR3 loop is CASLPGRGPLNTEAFF. CDR3 coding DNA: TGTGCCAGCCTGCCCGGTCGAGGGCCATTGAACACTGAAGCTTTCTTT.

V gene TRBV20-1 combines with J gene TRBJ2-1; D gene uncertain. The V end lost 0 bases, the J end lost 7 bases, and 7 bases lay between the germline ends. The CDR3 sequence is 12 residues long. CDR1 is DFQATT and CDR2 is SNEGSKA in the germline V gene (reference sequence). The CDR3 is CSARDRRNEQFF. CDR3 nucleotide sequence: TGCAGTGCTAGAGATAGGCGAAATGAGCAGTTCTTC.

On this clonotype: One base away lies a much larger clone, so this may be a sequencing read error. The chain employs TRBV6-5 and TRBJ1-1; 10 bases are a match to TRBD1. Germline CDR1 and CDR2: MNHEY and SVGAGI. V lost 3 bases and J lost 7; bases outside the gene matches: 14. The CDR3 extends over 17 amino acids. CDR3 coding DNA: TGTGCCAGCAGTTATACCGGGACAGGGGCTGGGGGCATTGAAGCTTTCTTT. It specifies CASSYTGTGAGGIEAFF.

The gene calls are TRBV12-3 or TRBV12-4 and TRBJ2-2, with unresolved D. Trimming cost V 4 bases and J 0 bases, with 9 bases left between them. This CDR3 has 15 residues. CDR3 DNA: TGTGCCAGCAGTTCCACAAGGCCGAACACCGGGGAGCTGTTTTTT. As protein: CASSSTRPNTGELFF.